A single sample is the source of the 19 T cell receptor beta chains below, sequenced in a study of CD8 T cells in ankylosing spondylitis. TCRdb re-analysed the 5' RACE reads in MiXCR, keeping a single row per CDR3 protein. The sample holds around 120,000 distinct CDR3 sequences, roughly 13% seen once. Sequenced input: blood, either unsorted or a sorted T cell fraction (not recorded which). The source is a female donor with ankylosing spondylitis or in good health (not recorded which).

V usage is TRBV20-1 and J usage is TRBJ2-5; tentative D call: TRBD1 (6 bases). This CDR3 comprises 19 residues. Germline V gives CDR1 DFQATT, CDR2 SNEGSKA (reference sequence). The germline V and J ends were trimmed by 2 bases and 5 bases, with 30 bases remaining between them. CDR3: CSARLSGVLAGDFRETQYF. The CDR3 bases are TGCAGTGCTAGACTTTCAGGGGTTCTGGCAGGGGATTTTCGGGAGACCCAGTACTTC.

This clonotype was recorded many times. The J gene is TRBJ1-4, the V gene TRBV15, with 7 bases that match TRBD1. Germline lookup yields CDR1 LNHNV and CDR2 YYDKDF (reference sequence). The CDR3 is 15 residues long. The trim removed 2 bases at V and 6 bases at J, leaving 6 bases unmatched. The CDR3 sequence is CATSRQTGTDEKLFF. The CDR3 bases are TGTGCCACCAGCAGACAGACAGGGACGGATGAAAAACTGTTTTTT. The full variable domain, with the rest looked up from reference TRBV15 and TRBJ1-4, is DAMVIQNPRYQVTQFGKPVTLSCSQTLNHNVMYWYQQKSSQAPKLLFHYYDKDFNNEADTPDNFQSRRPNTSFCFLDIRSPGLGDTAMYLCATSRQTGTDEKLFFGSGTQLSVL.

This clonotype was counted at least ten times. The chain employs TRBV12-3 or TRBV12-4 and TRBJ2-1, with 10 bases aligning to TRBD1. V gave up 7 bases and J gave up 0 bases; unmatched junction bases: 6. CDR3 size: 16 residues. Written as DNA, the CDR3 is TGTGCCAGCACCTCGACAGGGGGCAGCTCCTACAATGAGCAGTTCTTC. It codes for CASTSTGGSSYNEQFF.

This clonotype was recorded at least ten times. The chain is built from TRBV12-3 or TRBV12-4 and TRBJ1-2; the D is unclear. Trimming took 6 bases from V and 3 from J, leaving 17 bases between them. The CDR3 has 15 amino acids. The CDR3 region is CASSPAPDGDYGYTF. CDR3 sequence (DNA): TGTGCCAGCAGCCCAGCACCCGACGGAGACTATGGCTACACCTTC.

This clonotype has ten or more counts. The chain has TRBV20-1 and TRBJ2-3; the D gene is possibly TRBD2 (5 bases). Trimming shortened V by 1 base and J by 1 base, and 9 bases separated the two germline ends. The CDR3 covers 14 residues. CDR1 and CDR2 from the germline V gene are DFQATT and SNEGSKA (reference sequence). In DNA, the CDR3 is TGCAGTGCTAGAGCGGGTAGCGGCACAGATACGCAGTATTTT. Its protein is CSARAGSGTDTQYF.

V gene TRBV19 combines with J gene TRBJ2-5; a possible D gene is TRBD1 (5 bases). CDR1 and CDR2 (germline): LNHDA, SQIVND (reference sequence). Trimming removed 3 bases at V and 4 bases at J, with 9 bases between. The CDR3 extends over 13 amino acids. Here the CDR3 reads CASSMVQGETQYF. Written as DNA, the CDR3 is TGTGCCAGTAGTATGGTTCAGGGAGAGACCCAGTACTTC. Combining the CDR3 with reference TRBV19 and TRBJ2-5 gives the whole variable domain DGGITQSPKYLFRKEGQNVTLSCEQNLNHDAMYWYRQDPGQGLRLIYYSQIVNDFQKGDIAEGYSVSREKKESFPLTVTSAQKNPTAFYLCASSMVQGETQYFGPGTRLLVL.

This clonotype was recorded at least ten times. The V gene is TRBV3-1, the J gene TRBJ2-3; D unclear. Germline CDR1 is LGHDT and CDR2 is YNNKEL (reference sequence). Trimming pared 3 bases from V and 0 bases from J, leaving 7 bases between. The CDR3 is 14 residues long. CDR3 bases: TGTGCCAGCAGCCAGCTAGGGAGCACAGATACGCAGTATTTT. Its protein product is CASSQLGSTDTQYF.

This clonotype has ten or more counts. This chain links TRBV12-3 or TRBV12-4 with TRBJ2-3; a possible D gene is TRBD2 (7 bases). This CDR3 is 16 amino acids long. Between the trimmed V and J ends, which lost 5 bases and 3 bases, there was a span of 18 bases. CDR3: CASSPLGGRGTDTQYF. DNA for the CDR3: TGTGCCAGCAGTCCCTTGGGGGGGCGGGGGACAGATACGCAGTATTTT.

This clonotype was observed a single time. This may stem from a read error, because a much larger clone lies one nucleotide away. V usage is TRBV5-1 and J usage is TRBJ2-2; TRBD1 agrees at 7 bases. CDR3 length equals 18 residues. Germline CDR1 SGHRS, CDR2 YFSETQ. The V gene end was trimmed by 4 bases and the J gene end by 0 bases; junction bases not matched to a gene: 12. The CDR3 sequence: CASSPVKDRTTNTGELFF. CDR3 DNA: TGCGCCAGCAGCCCTGTGAAGGACAGGACCACGAACACCGGGGAGCTGTTTTTT.

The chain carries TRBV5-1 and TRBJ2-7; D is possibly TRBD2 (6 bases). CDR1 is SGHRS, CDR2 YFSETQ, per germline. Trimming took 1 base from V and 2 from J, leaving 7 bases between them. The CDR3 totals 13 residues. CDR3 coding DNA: TGCGCCAGCAGCTTGACGGGAGCCTACGAGCAGTACTTC. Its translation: CASSLTGAYEQYF.

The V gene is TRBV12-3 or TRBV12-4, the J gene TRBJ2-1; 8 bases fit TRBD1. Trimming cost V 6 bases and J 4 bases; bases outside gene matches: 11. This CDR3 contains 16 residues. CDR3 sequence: CASREPGRTGYNEQFF. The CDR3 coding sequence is TGTGCCAGCAGAGAGCCAGGGAGGACAGGGTACAATGAGCAGTTCTTC.

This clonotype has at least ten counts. CDR3 sequence: CASSLSGRPEQFF. The CDR3 DNA is TGTGCCAGCAGCTTAAGCGGGAGACCTGAGCAGTTCTTC. V is TRBV7-2 and J is TRBJ2-1; 8 bases fit TRBD2. The CDR3 is 13 amino acids. Germline V gives CDR1 SGHTA, CDR2 FQGNSA. The V gene end was trimmed by 2 bases and the J gene end by 9 bases; junction bases not matched to a gene: 3.

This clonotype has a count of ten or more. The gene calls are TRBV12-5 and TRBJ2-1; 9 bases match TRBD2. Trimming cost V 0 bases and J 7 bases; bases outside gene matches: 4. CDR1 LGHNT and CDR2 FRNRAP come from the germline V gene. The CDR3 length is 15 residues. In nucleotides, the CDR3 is TGTGCTAGTGGTTTGGTAGTAGCGGGAGTAAATGAGCAGTTCTTC. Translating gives CASGLVVAGVNEQFF.

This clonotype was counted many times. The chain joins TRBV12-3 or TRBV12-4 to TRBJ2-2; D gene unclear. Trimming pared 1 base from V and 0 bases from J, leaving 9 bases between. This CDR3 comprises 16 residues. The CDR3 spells CASSLEWQTNTGELFF. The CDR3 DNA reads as TGTGCCAGCAGTTTAGAGTGGCAGACGAACACCGGGGAGCTGTTTTTT.

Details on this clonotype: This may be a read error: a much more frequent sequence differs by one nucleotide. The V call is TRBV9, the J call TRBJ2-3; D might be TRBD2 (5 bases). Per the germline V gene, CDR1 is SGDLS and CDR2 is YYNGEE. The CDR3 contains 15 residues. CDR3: CVSSVRGFTTDTQYF. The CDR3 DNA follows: TGTGTCAGCAGCGTACGCGGGTTTACCACAGATACGCAGTATTTT.

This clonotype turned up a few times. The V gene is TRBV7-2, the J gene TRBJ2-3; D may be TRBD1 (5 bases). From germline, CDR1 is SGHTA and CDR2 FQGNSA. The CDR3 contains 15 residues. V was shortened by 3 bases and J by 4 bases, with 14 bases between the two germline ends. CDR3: CASSFGAQRADTQYF. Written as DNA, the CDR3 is TGTGCCAGCAGCTTTGGGGCTCAAAGAGCAGATACGCAGTATTTT.

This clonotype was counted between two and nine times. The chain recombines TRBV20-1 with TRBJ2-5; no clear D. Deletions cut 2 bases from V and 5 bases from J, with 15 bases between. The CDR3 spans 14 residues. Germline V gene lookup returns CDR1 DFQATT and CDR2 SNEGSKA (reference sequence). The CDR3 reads CSARKAQIGETQYF. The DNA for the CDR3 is TGCAGTGCTAGAAAGGCCCAAATTGGGGAGACCCAGTACTTC.

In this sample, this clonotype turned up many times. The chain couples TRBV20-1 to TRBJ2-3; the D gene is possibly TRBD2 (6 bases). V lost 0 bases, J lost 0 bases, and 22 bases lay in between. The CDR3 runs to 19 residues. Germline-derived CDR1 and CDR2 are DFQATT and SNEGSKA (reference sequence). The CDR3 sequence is CSARDQSHGSGTSTDTQYF. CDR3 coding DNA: TGCAGTGCTAGAGACCAATCCCATGGTAGCGGCACCAGCACAGATACGCAGTATTTT.

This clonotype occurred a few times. The CDR3 bases are TGCGCCAGCAGCCCATTCGGGGGCGGAAAAGCTGAAGCTTTCTTT. Translated: CASSPFGGGKAEAFF. V and J are TRBV5-1 and TRBJ1-1; possible D gene TRBD1, 6 bases. V was clipped by 4 bases and J by 6 bases, with 19 bases between them. CDR1 is SGHRS and CDR2 is YFSETQ in the germline V gene. The CDR3 is 15 residues long. The variable domain in full, completed from reference TRBV5-1 and TRBJ1-1, reads KAGVTQTPRYLIKTRGQQVTLSCSPISGHRSVSWYQQTPGQGLQFLFEYFSETQRNKGNFPGRFSGRQFSNSRSEMNVSTLELGDSALYLCASSPFGGGKAEAFFGQGTRLTVV.